A few counts support the clone carrying this T cell receptor (beta chain). Its antigen is unidentified. The entry originates in a study of vaccination effects on CD4 cells after COVID-19. Across the whole study: Two convalescent donors provided samples 16 days and one week before vaccination.

Under the ViraFEST assay, PBMC were stimulated with viral peptide pools so that antigen-specific CD4+ T cells expanded. Sequencing was performed afterwards. Investigators separated out CD4+ T cells once around 9 days of culture had passed. This person's SARS-CoV-2 infection, confirmed by PCR, occurred between March and December 2020. CDR1 is SGHTA and CDR2 is FQGNSA in the germline V gene. Trimming pared 4 bases from V and 5 bases from J, leaving 8 bases between. This CDR3 is 13 amino acids long. The data were produced by immunoSEQ multiplex PCR, yet TCRdb's version contains in-frame clones alone and is incomplete. The profile shows 30,000 to 40,000 clones, just under 75% of them singletons.

The sequenced sample was CD4+ T cells from PBMCs cultured with a peptide pool, obtained before COVID-19 vaccination. The chain combines TRBV7-2 with TRBJ2-2; no firm D call. The receptor was isolated from a human donor who had a prior SARS-CoV-2 infection. The CDR3 sequence is CASSSPGTGELFF. CDR3 nucleotide sequence: TGTGCCAGCAGCTCACCCGGGACCGGGGAGCTGTTTTTT.